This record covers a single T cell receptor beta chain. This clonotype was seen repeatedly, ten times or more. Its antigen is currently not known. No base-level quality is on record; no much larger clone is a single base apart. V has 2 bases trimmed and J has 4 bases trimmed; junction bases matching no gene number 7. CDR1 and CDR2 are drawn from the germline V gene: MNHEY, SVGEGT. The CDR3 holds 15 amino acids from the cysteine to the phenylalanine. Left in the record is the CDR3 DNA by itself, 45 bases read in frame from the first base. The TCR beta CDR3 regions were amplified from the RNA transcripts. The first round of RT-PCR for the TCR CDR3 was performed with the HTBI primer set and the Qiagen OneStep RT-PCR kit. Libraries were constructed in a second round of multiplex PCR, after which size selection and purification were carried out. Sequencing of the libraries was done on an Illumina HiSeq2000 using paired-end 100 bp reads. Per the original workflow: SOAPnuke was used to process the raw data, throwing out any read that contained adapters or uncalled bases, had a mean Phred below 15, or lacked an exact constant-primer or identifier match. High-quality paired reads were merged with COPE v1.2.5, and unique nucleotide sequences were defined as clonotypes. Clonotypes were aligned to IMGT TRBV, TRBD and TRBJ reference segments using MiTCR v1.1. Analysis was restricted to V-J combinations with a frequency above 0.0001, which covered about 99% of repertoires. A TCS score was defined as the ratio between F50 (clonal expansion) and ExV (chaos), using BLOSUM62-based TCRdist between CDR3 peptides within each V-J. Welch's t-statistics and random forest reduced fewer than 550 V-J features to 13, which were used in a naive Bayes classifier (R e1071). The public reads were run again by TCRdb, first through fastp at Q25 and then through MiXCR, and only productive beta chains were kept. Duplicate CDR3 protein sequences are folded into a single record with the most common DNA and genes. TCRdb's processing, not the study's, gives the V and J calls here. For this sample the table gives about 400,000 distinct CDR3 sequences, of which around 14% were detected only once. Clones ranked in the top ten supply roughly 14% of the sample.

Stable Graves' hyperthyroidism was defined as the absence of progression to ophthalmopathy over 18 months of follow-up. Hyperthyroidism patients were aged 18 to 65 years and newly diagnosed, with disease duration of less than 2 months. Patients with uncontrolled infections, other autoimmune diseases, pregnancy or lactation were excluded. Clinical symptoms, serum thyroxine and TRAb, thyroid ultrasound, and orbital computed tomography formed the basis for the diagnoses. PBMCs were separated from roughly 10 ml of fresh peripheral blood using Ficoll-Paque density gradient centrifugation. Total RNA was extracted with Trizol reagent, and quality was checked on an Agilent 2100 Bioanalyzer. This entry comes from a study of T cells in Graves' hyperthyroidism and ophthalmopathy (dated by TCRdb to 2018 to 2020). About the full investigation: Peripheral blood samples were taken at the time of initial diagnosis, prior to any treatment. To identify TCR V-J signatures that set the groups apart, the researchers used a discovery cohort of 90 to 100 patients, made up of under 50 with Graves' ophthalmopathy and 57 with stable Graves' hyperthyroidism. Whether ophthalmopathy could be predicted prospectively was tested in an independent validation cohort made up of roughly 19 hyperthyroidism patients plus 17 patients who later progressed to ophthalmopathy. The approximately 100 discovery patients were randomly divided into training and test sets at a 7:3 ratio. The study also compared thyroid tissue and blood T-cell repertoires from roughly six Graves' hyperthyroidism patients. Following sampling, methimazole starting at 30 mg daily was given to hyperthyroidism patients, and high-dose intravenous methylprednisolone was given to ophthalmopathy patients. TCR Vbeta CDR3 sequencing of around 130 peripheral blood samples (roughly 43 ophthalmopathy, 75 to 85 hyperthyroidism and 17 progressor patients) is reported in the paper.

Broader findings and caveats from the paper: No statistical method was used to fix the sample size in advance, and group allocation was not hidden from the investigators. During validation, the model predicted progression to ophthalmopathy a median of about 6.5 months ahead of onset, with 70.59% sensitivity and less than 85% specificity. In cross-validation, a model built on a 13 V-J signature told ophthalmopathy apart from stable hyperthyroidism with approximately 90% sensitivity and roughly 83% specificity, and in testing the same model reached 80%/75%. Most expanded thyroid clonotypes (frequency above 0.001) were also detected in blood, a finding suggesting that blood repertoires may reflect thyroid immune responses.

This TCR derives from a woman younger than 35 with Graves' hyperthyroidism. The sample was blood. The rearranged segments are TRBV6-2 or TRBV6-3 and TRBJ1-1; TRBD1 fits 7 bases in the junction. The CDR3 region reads CASSYLIDRATEAFF. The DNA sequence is TGTGCCAGCAGTTACCTGATCGACAGGGCCACTGAAGCTTTCTTT.